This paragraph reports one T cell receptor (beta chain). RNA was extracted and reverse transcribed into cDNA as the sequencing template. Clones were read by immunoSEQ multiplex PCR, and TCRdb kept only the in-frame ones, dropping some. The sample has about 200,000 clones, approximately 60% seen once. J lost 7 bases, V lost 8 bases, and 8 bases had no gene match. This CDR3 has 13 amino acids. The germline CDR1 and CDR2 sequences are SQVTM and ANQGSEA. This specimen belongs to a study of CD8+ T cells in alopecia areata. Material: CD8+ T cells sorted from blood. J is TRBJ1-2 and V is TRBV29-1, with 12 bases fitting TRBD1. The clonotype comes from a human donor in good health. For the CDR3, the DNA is TGCAGCTTCGGGACAGGGGGCTCCCCTGGCTACACCTTC. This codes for CSFGTGGSPGYTF.